This T cell receptor beta chain was recorded in a study of blood T cell repertoires in COVID-19. Overall study: Samples of COVID-19 (acute and convalescent) were obtained from the United States, Italy and Spain. T cells, B-cell-depleted T cells, or PBMCs provided the cDNA or gDNA that served as material.

Per the original data handling: Nucleated cell counts were estimated from reference gene primer amplification. Libraries were prepared by immunoSEQ multiplex PCR; TCRdb keeps only in-frame clonotypes and omits some of them. The V and J calls and clone size come from that table; D and trimming were worked out from the DNA. The sample has fewer than 70,000 clones; about 90% are singletons. Trimming removed 4 bases from V and 5 bases from J, with 8 bases in between. Germline assignment: CDR1 SNHLY and CDR2 FYNNEI. The CDR3 is 13 residues long. This chain uses TRBV2 with TRBJ1-4; D gene uncertain. This clonotype was obtained from a human donor in a cohort sampled during active COVID-19. The sequenced sample consisted of peripheral blood. CDR3 loop: CASSVMQNEKLFF. CDR3 in DNA: TGTGCCAGCAGTGTTATGCAGAATGAAAAACTGTTTTTT.